This TCR beta chain was retrieved from a study of T cells in Graves' hyperthyroidism and ophthalmopathy. Overall study: Before any treatment, at initial diagnosis, peripheral blood was collected. Study results and limitations: Blood held most thyroid clonotypes expanded above 0.001 frequency. Median prediction lead before ophthalmopathy onset was 6.5 months with the model.

Germline CDR1 MNHEY, CDR2 SMNVEV (reference sequence). V was clipped by 5 bases and J by 8 bases; unmatched bases: 11. The CDR3 runs to 16 residues. The source material, RNA transcripts, was used to amplify TCR beta CDR3 regions. The HTBI primer set drove a first-round RT-PCR of the TCR CDR3. TCRdb itself ran the multiplex PCR reads through MiXCR, one entry per CDR3 protein. The sample carries about 530,000 distinct CDR3 sequences, approximately 17% recorded once. A note on this clonotype: The antigen is undetermined.

Not enrolled were patients with uncontrolled infection, other autoimmune disease, pregnancy or lactation. This chain connects TRBV27 to TRBJ2-1; 11 positions match TRBD2. This receptor was taken from a young woman with Graves' ophthalmopathy. What was sequenced was blood. As DNA, the CDR3 is TGTGCCAGCAGTGCCCACTTACTAGCGGGAGAGGATGAGCAGTTCTTC. It is translated as CASSAHLLAGEDEQFF.